Presented here are 13 T cell receptor beta chains from one specimen sequenced in a study of OX40 agonist ivuxolimab in advanced cancers. Only in-frame clones appear in the TCRdb table, and some are missing; sequencing was by immunoSEQ multiplex PCR. The sample gives roughly 76,000 clones, about 91% of which show up once; approximately 2.4% is in the top ten. This specimen was CD4+ or CD8+ T cells sorted from blood, taken in a trial of the OX40 agonist ivuxolimab. The receptor set was obtained from an adult with an advanced solid tumor such as melanoma, head and neck, liver or kidney cancer.

The chain couples TRBV10-2 to TRBJ2-6; possible D gene TRBD1, 6 bases. The CDR3 runs 18 residues. Germline CDR1 and CDR2: WSHSY and SAAADI. With 1 base removed from V and 0 bases from J, the gap between germline ends came to 13 bases. CDR3 DNA sequence: TGCGCCAGCAGTGAGTATAGGACAGATCTCTCTGGGGCCAACGTCCTGACTTTC. Encoded protein: CASSEYRTDLSGANVLTF.

This chain joins TRBV19 and TRBJ1-1; the D gene is possibly TRBD1 (5 bases). This CDR3 contains 14 residues. With 5 bases removed from V and 1 base from J, the gap between germline ends came to 11 bases. CDR1 LNHDA and CDR2 SQIVND come from the germline V gene (reference sequence). CDR3 region: CASSLRDQNTEAFF. The CDR3 DNA reads as TGTGCCAGTAGTCTCCGGGACCAGAACACTGAAGCTTTCTTT.

The rearrangement uses TRBV19 and TRBJ1-2; D call uncertain. The CDR3 extends over 11 amino acids. The germline V gene encodes CDR1 LNHDA and CDR2 SQIVND (reference sequence). Trimming took 7 bases from V and 4 from J, leaving 7 bases between them. The CDR3, as DNA: TGTGCCAGTACCTCACTCTATGGCTACACCTTC. Protein sequence: CASTSLYGYTF.

The chain recombines TRBV2 with TRBJ2-3, with 7 bases matching TRBD2. Germline CDR1 reads SNHLY; CDR2 reads FYNNEI. The CDR3 runs 15 residues. V dropped 4 bases and J dropped 3; count of bases not matched to a gene: 7. CDR3 nucleotides: TGTGCCAGCAGTGTGGGGAGGGCACGGACAGATACGCAGTATTTT. Its translation is CASSVGRARTDTQYF.

The chain carries TRBV6-5 and TRBJ1-1; D is ambiguous. The V end lost 5 bases, the J end lost 4 bases, and 11 bases lay between the germline ends. The CDR3 extends over 13 amino acids. The germline V gene encodes CDR1 MNHEY and CDR2 SVGAGI. CDR3 nucleotides: TGTGCCAGCAGTACCTCAGTGGGCACTGAAGCTTTCTTT. Its protein is CASSTSVGTEAFF.

The rearrangement uses TRBV5-4 and TRBJ2-6, with 12 bases identical to TRBD1. This CDR3 region has 18 residues. The germline gives CDR1 SGHNT, CDR2 YYREEE (reference sequence). V trimming: 4 bases; J trimming: 4 bases; junction bases outside the gene matches: 9. The CDR3 here is CASSPPGQGALGANVLTF. The DNA for the CDR3 is TGTGCCAGCAGCCCCCCGGGACAGGGGGCGTTAGGGGCCAACGTCCTGACTTTC.

This chain links TRBV5-8 with TRBJ2-7; no clear D. Germline lookup yields CDR1 SGHTS and CDR2 YDEGEE. Trimming removed 3 bases at V and 3 bases at J, with 13 bases between. CDR3 length: 14 residues. The DNA for the CDR3 is TGTGCCAGCAGCTCCCGAACGTATAACTACGAGCAGTACTTC. Encoded protein: CASSSRTYNYEQYF. Complete variable domain (other parts from reference TRBV5-8 and TRBJ2-7): EAGVTQSPTHLIKTRGQQATLRCSPISGHTSVYWYQQALGLGLQFLLWYDEGEERNRGNFPPRFSGRQFPNYSSELNVNALELEDSALYLCASSSRTYNYEQYFGPGTRLTVT.

The chain couples TRBV10-3 to TRBJ1-5; D is unclear. Trimming stripped 2 bases from V and 4 bases from J, with 9 bases between. This CDR3 has 14 amino acids. Germline V CDR1 and CDR2: ENHRY, SYGVKD. The DNA of the CDR3 is TGTGCCATCAGTGAGCGGGAGGATAATCAGCCCCAGCATTTT. Residues: CAISEREDNQPQHF.

DNA of the CDR3: TGTGCCAGCAGCTTTAAGTACGAGCAGTACTTC. Its translation: CASSFKYEQYF. The rearrangement uses TRBV5-6 and TRBJ2-7; D uncertain. Trimming cost V 2 bases and J 4 bases, with 4 bases left between them. The CDR3 runs to 11 residues. CDR1 SGHDT and CDR2 YYEEEE come from the germline V gene.

In its sample, this clone was seen once. The chain is built from TRBV6-5 and TRBJ2-4; TRBD1 agrees at 7 bases. The V gene end was trimmed by 9 bases and the J gene end by 16 bases; junction bases not matched to a gene: 18. The CDR3 is made up of 13 amino acids. Germline-derived CDR1 and CDR2 are MNHEY and SVGAGI. DNA of the CDR3: TGTGCCAGTAACCCCTCCCGGACAGGACGAAAATACTTC. The encoded protein is CASNPSRTGRKYF.

The chain employs TRBV6-6 and TRBJ2-7, with D perhaps being TRBD1 or TRBD2 (5 bases each). Trimming pared 4 bases from V and 5 bases from J, leaving 15 bases between. Germline assignment: CDR1 MNHNY and CDR2 SVGAGI (reference sequence). This CDR3 is built from 14 residues. The CDR3 nucleotides are TGTGCCAGCAGTTGGGGACGAGCCGGGAACGAGCAGTACTTC. This gives the protein CASSWGRAGNEQYF.

The chain has TRBV13 and TRBJ2-2; D is undetermined. CDR1 is PRHDT and CDR2 is FYEKMQ in the germline V gene (reference sequence). The germline V and J ends were trimmed by 5 bases and 6 bases, with 16 bases remaining between them. CDR3 size: 15 residues. The CDR3 loop is CASSLGAGISGELFF. DNA of the CDR3: TGTGCCAGCAGCCTCGGAGCTGGGATTTCCGGGGAGCTGTTTTTT.

The chain recombines TRBV7-3 with TRBJ2-1; D remains ambiguous. This CDR3 has 13 residues. Trimming removed 5 bases at V and 7 bases at J, with 12 bases between. Germline V CDR1 and CDR2: SGHTA, FQGTGA. CDR3 loop: CASSPNPINEQFF. CDR3 DNA: TGTGCCAGCAGCCCAAACCCAATTAATGAGCAGTTCTTC.